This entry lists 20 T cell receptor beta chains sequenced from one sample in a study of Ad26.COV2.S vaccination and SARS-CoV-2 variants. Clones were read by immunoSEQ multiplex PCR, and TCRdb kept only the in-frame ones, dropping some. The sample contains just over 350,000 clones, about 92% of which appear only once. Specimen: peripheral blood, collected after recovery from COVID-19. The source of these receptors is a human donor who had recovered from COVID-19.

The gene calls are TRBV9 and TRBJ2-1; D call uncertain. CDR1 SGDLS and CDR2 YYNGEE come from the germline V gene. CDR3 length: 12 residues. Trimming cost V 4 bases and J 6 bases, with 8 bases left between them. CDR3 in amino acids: CASSPWGNEQFF. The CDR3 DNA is TGTGCCAGCAGCCCATGGGGCAATGAGCAGTTCTTC.

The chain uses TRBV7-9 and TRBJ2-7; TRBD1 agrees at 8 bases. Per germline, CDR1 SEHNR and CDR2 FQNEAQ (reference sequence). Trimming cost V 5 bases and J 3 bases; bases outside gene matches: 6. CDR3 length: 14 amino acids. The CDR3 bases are TGTGCCAGCAGCGCCGCCGGACAGGGCTACGAGCAGTACTTC. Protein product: CASSAAGQGYEQYF.

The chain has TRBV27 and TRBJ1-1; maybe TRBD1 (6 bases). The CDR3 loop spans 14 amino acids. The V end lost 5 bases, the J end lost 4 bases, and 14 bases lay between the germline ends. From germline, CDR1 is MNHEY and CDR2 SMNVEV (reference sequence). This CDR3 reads CASSINRVSTEAFF. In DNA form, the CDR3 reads TGTGCCAGCAGTATCAACAGGGTTAGCACTGAAGCTTTCTTT.

DNA of the CDR3: TGCGCCAGCAGCCCCCAGGGGGCAGATACGCAGTATTTT. This codes for CASSPQGADTQYF. The chain joins TRBV4-1 to TRBJ2-3; 7 nucleotides line up with TRBD1. CDR1 MGHRA and CDR2 YSYEKL come from the germline V gene. V gave up 4 bases and J gave up 4 bases; unmatched junction bases: 2. The CDR3 totals 13 residues.

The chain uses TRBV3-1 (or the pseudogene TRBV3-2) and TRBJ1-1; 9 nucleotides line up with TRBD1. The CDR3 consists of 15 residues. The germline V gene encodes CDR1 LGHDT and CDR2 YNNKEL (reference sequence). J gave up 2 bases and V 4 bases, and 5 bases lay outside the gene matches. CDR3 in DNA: TGTGCCAGCAGCCTCACGACAGGGGGAAACACTGAAGCTTTCTTT. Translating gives CASSLTTGGNTEAFF.

CDR3 in amino acids: CASSSGQINEAFF. For the CDR3, the DNA is TGTGCCAGCAGCTCGGGACAGATTAATGAAGCTTTCTTT. The chain combines TRBV7-9 with TRBJ1-1; 7 bases fit TRBD1. The germline V gene encodes CDR1 SEHNR and CDR2 FQNEAQ (reference sequence). V lost 4 bases and J lost 7; bases outside the gene matches: 6. This CDR3 is built from 13 residues.

CDR3 sequence reads: CASSLRTGAFHEQFF. CDR3 nucleotides: TGCGCCAGCAGCTTACGGACAGGGGCGTTCCATGAGCAGTTCTTC. The V gene is TRBV5-1, the J gene TRBJ2-1, with 9 bases aligning to TRBD1. The ends lost 2 bases at V and 8 bases at J; junction bases unmatched: 8. This CDR3 has 15 amino acids. Per the germline V gene, CDR1 is SGHRS and CDR2 is YFSETQ.

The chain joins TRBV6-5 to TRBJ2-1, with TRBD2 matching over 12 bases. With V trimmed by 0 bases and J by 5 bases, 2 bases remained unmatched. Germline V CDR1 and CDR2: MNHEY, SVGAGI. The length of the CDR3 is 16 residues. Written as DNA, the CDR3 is TGTGCCAGCAGTTACTCCCCTAGCGGGGGGGACAATGAGCAGTTCTTC. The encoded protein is CASSYSPSGGDNEQFF.

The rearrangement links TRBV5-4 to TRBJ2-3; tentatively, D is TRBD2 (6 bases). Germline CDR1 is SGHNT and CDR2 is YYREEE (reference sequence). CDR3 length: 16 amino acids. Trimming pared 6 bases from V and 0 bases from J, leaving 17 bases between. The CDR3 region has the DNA TGTGCCAGCACCCCCGGGGGTTCTTCTAGCACAGATACGCAGTATTTT. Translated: CASTPGGSSSTDTQYF.

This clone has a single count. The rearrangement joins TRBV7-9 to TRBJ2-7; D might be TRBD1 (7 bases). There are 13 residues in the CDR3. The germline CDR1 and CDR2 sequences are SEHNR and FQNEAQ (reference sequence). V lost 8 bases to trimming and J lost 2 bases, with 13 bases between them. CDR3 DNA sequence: TGTGCCAGCCGCCAGGGGGGCCCCTACGAGCAGTACTTC. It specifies CASRQGGPYEQYF.

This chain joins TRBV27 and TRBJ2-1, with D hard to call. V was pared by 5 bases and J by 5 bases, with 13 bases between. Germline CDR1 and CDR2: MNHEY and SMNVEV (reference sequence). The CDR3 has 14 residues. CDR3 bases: TGTGCCAGCAGTCCTAGAATCCGAAACAATGAGCAGTTCTTC. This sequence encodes CASSPRIRNNEQFF.

CDR3 in amino acids: CASSFSKSSYNEQFF. The CDR3 coding sequence is TGTGCCAGCAGCTTCAGCAAGAGCTCCTACAATGAGCAGTTCTTC. This chain connects TRBV11-2 to TRBJ2-1; D not resolved. The CDR3 has 15 amino acids. Germline lookup yields CDR1 SGHAT and CDR2 FQNNGV. The V and J ends lost 3 bases and 0 bases respectively, with 9 bases between them.

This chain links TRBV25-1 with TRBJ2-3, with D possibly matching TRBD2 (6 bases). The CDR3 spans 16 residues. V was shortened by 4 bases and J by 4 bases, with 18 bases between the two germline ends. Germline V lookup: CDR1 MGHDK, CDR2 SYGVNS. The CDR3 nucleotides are TGTGCCAGCAGTGGGGACTGGGCGTCTGGGGCAGATACGCAGTATTTT. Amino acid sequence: CASSGDWASGADTQYF.

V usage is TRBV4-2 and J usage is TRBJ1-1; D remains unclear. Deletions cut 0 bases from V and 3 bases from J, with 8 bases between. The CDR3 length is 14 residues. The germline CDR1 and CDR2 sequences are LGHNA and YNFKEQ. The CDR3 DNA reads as TGTGCCAGCAGCCAAGACCCGGGGTACACTGAAGCTTTCTTT. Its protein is CASSQDPGYTEAFF.

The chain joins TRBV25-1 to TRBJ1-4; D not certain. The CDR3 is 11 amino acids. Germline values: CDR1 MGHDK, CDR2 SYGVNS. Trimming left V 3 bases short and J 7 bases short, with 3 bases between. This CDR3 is CASSESEKLFF. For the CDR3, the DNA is TGTGCCAGCAGTGAGTCTGAAAAACTGTTTTTT.

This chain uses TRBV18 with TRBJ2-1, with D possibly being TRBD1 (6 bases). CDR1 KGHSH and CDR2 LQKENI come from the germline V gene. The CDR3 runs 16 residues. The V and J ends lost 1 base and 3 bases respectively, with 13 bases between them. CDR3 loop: CASSPLPEGGYNEQFF. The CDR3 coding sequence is TGTGCCAGCTCACCACTCCCCGAAGGGGGCTACAATGAGCAGTTCTTC.

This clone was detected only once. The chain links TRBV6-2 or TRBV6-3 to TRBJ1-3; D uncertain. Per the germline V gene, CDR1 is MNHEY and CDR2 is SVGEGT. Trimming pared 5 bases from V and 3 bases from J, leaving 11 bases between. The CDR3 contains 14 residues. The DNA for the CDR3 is TGTGCCAGCAGTCGGGGAGAATTTGGAAACACCATATATTTT. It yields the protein CASSRGEFGNTIYF.

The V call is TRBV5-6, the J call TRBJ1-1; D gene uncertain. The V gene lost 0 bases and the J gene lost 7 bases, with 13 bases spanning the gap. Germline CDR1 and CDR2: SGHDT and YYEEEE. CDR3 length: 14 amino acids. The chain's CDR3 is CASSLAVAGHEAFF. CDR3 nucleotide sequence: TGTGCCAGCAGCTTGGCGGTGGCGGGTCATGAAGCTTTCTTT.

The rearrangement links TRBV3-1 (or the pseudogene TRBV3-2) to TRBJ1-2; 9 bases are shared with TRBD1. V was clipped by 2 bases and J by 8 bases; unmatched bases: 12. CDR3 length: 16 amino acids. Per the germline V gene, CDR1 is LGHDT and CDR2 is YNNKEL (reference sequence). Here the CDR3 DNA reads TGTGCCAGCAGCCAATCCCTTGTCGGGACAGGGTTAGGCTACACCTTC. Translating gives CASSQSLVGTGLGYTF.

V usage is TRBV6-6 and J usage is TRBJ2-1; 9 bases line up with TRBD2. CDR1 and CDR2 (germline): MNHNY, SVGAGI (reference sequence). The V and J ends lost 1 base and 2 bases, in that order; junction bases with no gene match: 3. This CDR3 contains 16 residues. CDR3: CASSYWGGGAYNEQFF. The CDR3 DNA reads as TGTGCCAGCAGTTACTGGGGCGGGGGGGCCTACAATGAGCAGTTCTTC.